Listed below are T cell receptor beta chains from one sample, sequenced in a study of T cell responses to AZD1222 COVID-19 vaccine. Data came from immunoSEQ multiplex PCR; TCRdb stores just in-frame clones and leaves some out. The repertoire holds approximately 120,000 clones, with about 90% as singletons. The input for sequencing was peripheral blood, taken on day 0 of AZD1222 vaccination. These receptors were taken from an adult in good health. Each CDR3 is given with its conserved first and last residue. The order of the fields is D gene, CDR3 length, J gene, V gene, clone size, CDR3 DNA, CDR3 protein. D genes are given only for firm matches. Size is stated for part of the rows, as once, few or many counts, or as a class when the clone is expanded.

. | 15 | TRBJ2-5 | TRBV10-3 | . | TGTGCCATCAGTGAGTCGATTACGGTCGTGGAGACCCAGTACTTC | CAISESITVVETQYF
. | 15 | TRBJ1-2 | TRBV5-6 | many | TGTGCCAGCAGCCCACGAACAGGGTCGAACTATGGCTACACCTTC | CASSPRTGSNYGYTF
. | 15 | TRBJ1-5 | TRBV2 | . | TGTGCCAGCGGCAGACAGGCGGGGGGACCACGGCCCCAGCATTTT | CASGRQAGGPRPQHF
. | 17 | TRBJ2-5 | TRBV6-2/TRBV6-3 | once | TGTGCCAGCAGTTATGGGGTTATTGCGGGCCAACAAGAGACCCAGTACTTC | CASSYGVIAGQQETQYF
. | 14 | TRBJ1-1 | TRBV4-1 | once | TGCGCCAGCAGCCAAGACGCACTCAACACTGAAGCTTTCTTT | CASSQDALNTEAFF
. | 15 | TRBJ1-6 | TRBV7-8 | . | TGTGCCAGCAGGGGGACATTAGAAAATAATTCACCCCTCCACTTT | CASRGTLENNSPLHF
. | 14 | TRBJ2-1 | TRBV2 | . | TGTGCCACCAAAGCTAGCCAAACCTACAATGAGCAGTTCTTC | CATKASQTYNEQFF
TRBD2 | 16 | TRBJ2-2 | TRBV5-1 | . | TGCGCCAGCAGCGAAATAGCGGGCCGGAATACCGGGGAGCTGTTTTTT | CASSEIAGRNTGELFF
. | 13 | TRBJ2-7 | TRBV18 | . | TGTGCCAGCTCACTTCCTTCGACCTACGAGCAGTACTTC | CASSLPSTYEQYF
. | 12 | TRBJ2-7 | TRBV5-1 | . | TGCGCCAGCAGCGCTGGAGTCTACGAGCAGTACTTC | CASSAGVYEQYF
. | 16 | TRBJ1-5 | TRBV18 | . | TGTGCCAGCTCACCTCCGACCTGGGGGGGCAATCAGCCCCAGCATTTT | CASSPPTWGGNQPQHF
TRBD1 | 14 | TRBJ1-1 | TRBV27 | . | TGTGCCAGCAGTGGGACAGGGGGACGGACTGAAGCTTTCTTT | CASSGTGGRTEAFF
. | 13 | TRBJ1-4 | TRBV30 | . | TGTGCCTGGAGCGGCAATCTTAACGAAAAACTGTTTTTT | CAWSGNLNEKLFF
. | 15 | TRBJ1-1 | TRBV7-2 | . | TGTGCCAGCACCGCATGGGGGGCTAGGAACACTGAAGCTTTCTTT | CASTAWGARNTEAFF
. | 11 | TRBJ1-1 | TRBV7-9 | . | TGTGCCAGCAGCTTAGGCACTGAAGCTTTCTTT | CASSLGTEAFF
TRBD1 | 13 | TRBJ1-4 | TRBV30 | . | TGTGCCTGGAGTTTACAGGGGAGTGAAAAACTGTTTTTT | CAWSLQGSEKLFF
TRBD1 | 14 | TRBJ1-1 | TRBV27 | . | TGTGCCAGCAGCCTGACAGGGGGCTACACTGAAGCTTTCTTT | CASSLTGGYTEAFF
TRBD1 | 14 | TRBJ1-6 | TRBV7-9 | once | TGTGCCAGCAGCCCACAGGGGGGTAATTCACCCCTCCACTTT | CASSPQGGNSPLHF
. | 14 | TRBJ2-7 | TRBV5-4 | once | TGTGCCAGCAGCTTGGAGAGTCGGCCCTCCGAGCAGTACTTC | CASSLESRPSEQYF
TRBD1 | 13 | TRBJ2-7 | TRBV7-9 | few | TGTGCCAGCACCGGACAGGGGGCTGAAGAGCAGTACTTC | CASTGQGAEEQYF
. | 12 | TRBJ1-6 | TRBV30 | . | TGTGCCTGGAGTGGACTCGATTCACCCCTCCACTTT | CAWSGLDSPLHF
. | 14 | TRBJ1-3 | TRBV15 | . | TGTGCCACCGAACCTGGACTCACCGGAAACACCATATATTTT | CATEPGLTGNTIYF
. | 13 | TRBJ1-1 | TRBV6-2/TRBV6-3 | . | TGTGCCAGCAGTTGGGGATCCAGGGTGGTGGCTTTCTTT | CASSWGSRVVAFF
. | 15 | TRBJ1-1 | TRBV29-1 | . | TGCAGCGTTGAACAGGGGTTAACGGGGAACACTGAAGCTTTCTTT | CSVEQGLTGNTEAFF
TRBD1 | 14 | TRBJ1-6 | TRBV18 | . | TGTGCCAGCTCAGGACGACAGGGGGACTCACCCCTCCACTTT | CASSGRQGDSPLHF
TRBD1 | 13 | TRBJ1-2 | TRBV19 | . | TGTGCCAGTAGGCGGGACAGCAACTATGGCTACACCTTC | CASRRDSNYGYTF
TRBD2 | 17 | TRBJ2-4 | TRBV4-2 | . | TGTGCCAGCAGCCAAGGGCTAGCGGGTACAGCCAAAAACATTCAGTACTTC | CASSQGLAGTAKNIQYF
TRBD1 | 15 | TRBJ1-2 | TRBV19 | . | TGTGCCAGTAGATTCCCGGGACAGGGTAACTATGGCTACACCTTC | CASRFPGQGNYGYTF
TRBD1 | 12 | TRBJ2-7 | TRBV7-2 | . | TGTGCCAGCGGGGACAGGGCAAACGAGCAGTACTTC | CASGDRANEQYF
. | 14 | TRBJ1-2 | TRBV15 | . | TGTGCCACCAGCAGATCGGACACTAACTATGGCTACACCTTC | CATSRSDTNYGYTF
TRBD1 | 17 | TRBJ1-5 | TRBV5-1 | . | TGCGCCAGCAGCCATCGAGACAGGGGACCTAGCAATCAGCCCCAGCATTTT | CASSHRDRGPSNQPQHF
TRBD2 | 16 | TRBJ2-3 | TRBV4-3 | . | TGCGCCAGCAGCCGGACGGCGGGGGGTTTCACAGATACGCAGTATTTT | CASSRTAGGFTDTQYF
. | 15 | TRBJ1-5 | TRBV7-2 | . | TGTGCCAGCAGCGCGCAGGGTAATAGCAATCAGCCCCAGCATTTT | CASSAQGNSNQPQHF
TRBD1 | 16 | TRBJ1-5 | TRBV5-3 | few | TGTGCCAGAAGCTTGTGGGGGACAGGGGGCGATCAGCCCCAGCATTTT | CARSLWGTGGDQPQHF
TRBD1 | 14 | TRBJ1-2 | TRBV10-1 | . | TGCGCCAGCAGTACAAAACAGGGGCCCTATGGCTACACCTTC | CASSTKQGPYGYTF
. | 13 | TRBJ1-2 | TRBV13 | . | TGTGCCAGCAGCCGCACTTCTAACTATGGCTACACCTTC | CASSRTSNYGYTF
. | 13 | TRBJ1-1 | TRBV5-8 | . | TGTGCCAGCGGACTCGCACCGAACACTGAAGCTTTCTTT | CASGLAPNTEAFF
TRBD1 | 15 | TRBJ2-1 | TRBV7-8 | . | TGTGCCAGCAGCTACCGACAGGGACGGGCCAATGAGCAGTTCTTC | CASSYRQGRANEQFF
TRBD2 | 16 | TRBJ2-7 | TRBV7-8 | . | TGTGCCAGCAGCTCAAGGGGAACTAGCGTCCCCTACGAGCAGTACTTC | CASSSRGTSVPYEQYF
TRBD1 | 15 | TRBJ1-6 | TRBV29-1 | . | TGCAGCCCCGGGACAGGGGCCTCCTATAATTCACCCCTCCACTTT | CSPGTGASYNSPLHF
. | 16 | TRBJ1-6 | TRBV4-3 | . | TGCGCCAGCAGCCAAGATAAGCGGCAGGGGAATTCACCCCTCCACTTT | CASSQDKRQGNSPLHF
. | 12 | TRBJ2-7 | TRBV2 | . | TGTGCCAGCACGCCAGGAGTGAGGGAGCAGTACTTC | CASTPGVREQYF
TRBD1 | 16 | TRBJ1-1 | TRBV4-2 | once | TGTGCCAGCAGCCAAGATTTGACAGGGTCGCTCACTGAAGCTTTCTTT | CASSQDLTGSLTEAFF
TRBD2 | 15 | TRBJ2-7 | TRBV10-3 | . | TGTGCCATCAGTGAGGGGCTAGCGGGAGGTAACGAGCAGTACTTC | CAISEGLAGGNEQYF
. | 13 | TRBJ1-2 | TRBV19 | . | TGTGCCAGTAGTATGGGGATTAACTATGGCTACACCTTC | CASSMGINYGYTF
TRBD2 | 15 | TRBJ2-1 | TRBV7-2 | . | TGTGCCAGCAGCCCCCCTAGCGGCTCCTACAATGAGCAGTTCTTC | CASSPPSGSYNEQFF
. | 18 | TRBJ2-1 | TRBV3-1/TRBV3-2 | . | TGTGCCAGCAGCCAAGATCGACGGGCTAGCGCTTGGGGAAATGAGCAGTTCTTC | CASSQDRRASAWGNEQFF
. | 16 | TRBJ1-1 | TRBV7-9 | once | TGTGCCAGCAGCTTACCTTCCCGATCCCGAGAAGCTGAAGCTTTCTTT | CASSLPSRSREAEAFF
. | 14 | TRBJ1-5 | TRBV24-1 | . | TGTGCCACCAGTGATTTCACCAGTGATCAGCCCCAGCATTTT | CATSDFTSDQPQHF
TRBD1 | 14 | TRBJ1-1 | TRBV5-4 | . | TGTGCCAGCAGCTTAGGGGGCGTGAACACTGAAGCTTTCTTT | CASSLGGVNTEAFF
. | 16 | TRBJ1-4 | TRBV18 | . | TGTGCCAGCTCACCAGCACAGGGATCAACTAATGAAAAACTGTTTTTT | CASSPAQGSTNEKLFF
. | 15 | TRBJ1-3 | TRBV5-1 | . | TGCGCCAGCAGCTTGGCGGCGGCCTCTGGAAACACCATATATTTT | CASSLAAASGNTIYF
. | 16 | TRBJ2-4 | TRBV3-1/TRBV3-2 | . | TGTGCCAGCAGCCAACGGGGGGCTCTGGGCAAAAACATTCAGTACTTC | CASSQRGALGKNIQYF
. | 14 | TRBJ1-1 | TRBV19 | . | TGTGCCAGTAGATCGGACACTTGGAACACTGAAGCTTTCTTT | CASRSDTWNTEAFF